The T cell receptor (beta chain) under discussion was sequenced for a study of blood T cell repertoires in COVID-19. J was trimmed by 4 bases and V by 0 bases; bases with no gene match: 8. Germline V gene sequence: CDR1 SGDLS, CDR2 YYNGEE. This CDR3 spans 16 amino acids. The protocol was immunoSEQ multiplex PCR, while the TCRdb copy is restricted to in-frame clones and leaves out a portion. The sample includes some 40,000 clones, over 65% of them seen just once. The receptor was derived from a man over 45 with active or convalescent COVID-19. Sequencing was done on a sample of peripheral blood. The J gene is TRBJ1-2, the V gene TRBV9; TRBD1 matches at 8 bases. The CDR3 DNA sequence: TGTGCCAGCAGCGTAGTCCGGGACAGGCCCTCCTATGGCTACACCTTC. Protein sequence: CASSVVRDRPSYGYTF.